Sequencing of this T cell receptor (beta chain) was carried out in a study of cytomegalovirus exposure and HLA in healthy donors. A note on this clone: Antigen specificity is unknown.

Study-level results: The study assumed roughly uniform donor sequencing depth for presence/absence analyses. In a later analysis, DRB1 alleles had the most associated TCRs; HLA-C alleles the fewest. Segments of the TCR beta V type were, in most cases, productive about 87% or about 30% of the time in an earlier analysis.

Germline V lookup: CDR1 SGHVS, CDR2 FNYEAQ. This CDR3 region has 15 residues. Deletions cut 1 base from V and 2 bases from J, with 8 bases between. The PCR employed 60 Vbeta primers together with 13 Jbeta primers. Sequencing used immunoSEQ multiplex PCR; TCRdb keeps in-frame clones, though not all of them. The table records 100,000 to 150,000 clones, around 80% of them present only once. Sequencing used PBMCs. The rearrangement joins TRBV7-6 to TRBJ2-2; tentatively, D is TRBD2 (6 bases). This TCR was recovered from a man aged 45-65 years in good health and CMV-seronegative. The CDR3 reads CASSLVGGNTGELFF. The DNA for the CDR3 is TGTGCCAGCAGCTTAGTCGGGGGAAACACCGGGGAGCTGTTTTTT.